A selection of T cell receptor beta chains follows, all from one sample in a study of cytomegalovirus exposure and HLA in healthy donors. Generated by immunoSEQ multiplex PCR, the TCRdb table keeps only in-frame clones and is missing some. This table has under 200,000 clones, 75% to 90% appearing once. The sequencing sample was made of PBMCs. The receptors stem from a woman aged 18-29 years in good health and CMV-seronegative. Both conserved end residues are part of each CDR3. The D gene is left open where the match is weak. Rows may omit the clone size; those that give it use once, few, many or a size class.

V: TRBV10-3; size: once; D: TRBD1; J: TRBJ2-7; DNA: TGTGCCATCAGTGGTTTAAGGACAGGGGAGGACGAGCAGTACTTC; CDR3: CAISGLRTGEDEQYF
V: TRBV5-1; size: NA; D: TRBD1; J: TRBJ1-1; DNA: TGCGCCAGCAGCCCCCGACAGGGCGAAGGTATTATGGGGAACACTGAAGCTTTCTTT; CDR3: CASSPRQGEGIMGNTEAFF
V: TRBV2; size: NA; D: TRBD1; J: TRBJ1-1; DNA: TGTGCCAGCAGTGAAGGTGACAGGGCAAAGAACACTGAAGCTTTCTTT; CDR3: CASSEGDRAKNTEAFF
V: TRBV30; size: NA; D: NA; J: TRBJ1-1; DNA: TGTGCCTGGAGAGACCCACACCCGGGTCTCTTT; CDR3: CAWRDPHPGLF
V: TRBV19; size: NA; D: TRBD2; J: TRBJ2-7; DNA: TGTGCCAGTAGTACCCGATTGACTAGCGGGAGAGACGAGCAGTACTTC; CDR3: CASSTRLTSGRDEQYF
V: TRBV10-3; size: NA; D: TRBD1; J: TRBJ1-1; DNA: TGTGCCATAGGGACAGACGGCACTGAAGCTTTCTTT; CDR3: CAIGTDGTEAFF
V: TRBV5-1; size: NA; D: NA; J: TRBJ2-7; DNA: TGCGCCAGCAGCCCGGTTGCTTATGGCTACGAGCAGTACTTC; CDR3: CASSPVAYGYEQYF
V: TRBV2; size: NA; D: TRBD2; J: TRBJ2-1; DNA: TGTGCCAGCAGCAGTCGCAGCGGGGAGCCCGCCAATGAGCAGTTCTTC; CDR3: CASSSRSGEPANEQFF
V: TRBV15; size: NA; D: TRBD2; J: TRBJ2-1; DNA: TGTGCCACCAGCGTGAGTCGACTAGCGGGGACAGACAATGAGCAGTTCTTC; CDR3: CATSVSRLAGTDNEQFF
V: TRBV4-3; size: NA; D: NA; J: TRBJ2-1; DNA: TGCGCCAGCAGCCGTAATCCCCTAGGCGCTGCGGGCAATGAGCAGTTCTTC; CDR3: CASSRNPLGAAGNEQFF
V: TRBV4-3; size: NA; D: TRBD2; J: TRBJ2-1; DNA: TGCGCCAGCAGCCAAGGACTAGCGGGGGACAATGAGCAGTTCTTC; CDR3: CASSQGLAGDNEQFF
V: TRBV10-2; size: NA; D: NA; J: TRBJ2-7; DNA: TGCGCCAGCAGTGAGCCAGAAGCAGGACACTACGAGCAGTACTTC; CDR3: CASSEPEAGHYEQYF
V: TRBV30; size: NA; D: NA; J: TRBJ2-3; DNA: TGTGCCTGGAGTGTCGGACAGAGGACGCAGTATTTT; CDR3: CAWSVGQRTQYF
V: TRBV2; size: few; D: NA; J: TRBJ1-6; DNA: TGTGCCACCCCGGCAGACAGCATCAATTCACCCCTCCACTTT; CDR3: CATPADSINSPLHF
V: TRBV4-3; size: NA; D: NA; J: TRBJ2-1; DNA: TGCGCCAGCAGCCAAGATCGGCTAGGAGACAATGAGCAGTTCTTC; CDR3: CASSQDRLGDNEQFF
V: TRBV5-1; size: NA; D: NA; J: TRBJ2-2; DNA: TGCGCCAGCAGCCCCGAGGGTACGAACACCGGGGAGCTGTTTTTT; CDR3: CASSPEGTNTGELFF
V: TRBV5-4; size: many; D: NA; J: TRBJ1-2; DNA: TGTGCCAGCAGCCCGAGGACAGAGGACCATGGCTACACCTTC; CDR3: CASSPRTEDHGYTF
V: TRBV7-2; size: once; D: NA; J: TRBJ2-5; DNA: TGTGCCAGCAGTCAACTGGAGACCCAGTACTTC; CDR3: CASSQLETQYF
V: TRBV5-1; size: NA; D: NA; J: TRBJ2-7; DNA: TGCGCCAGCAGCTTGGACGGCTCCTACGAGCAGTACTTC; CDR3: CASSLDGSYEQYF
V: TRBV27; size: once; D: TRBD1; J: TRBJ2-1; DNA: TGTGCCAGCAGTTTATTCGGGACAGGACTTTACAATGAGCAGTTCTTC; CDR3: CASSLFGTGLYNEQFF
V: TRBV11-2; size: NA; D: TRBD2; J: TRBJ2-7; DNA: TGTGCCAGCAGCCTTCTGGGGCTAGCGGGAGGCCTTATCTCCTACGAGCAGTACTTC; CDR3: CASSLLGLAGGLISYEQYF
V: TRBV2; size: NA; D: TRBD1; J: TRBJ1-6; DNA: TGTGCCAGCAGCCCCGACAGGGGGCGCGATCATTCACCCCTCCACTTT; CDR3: CASSPDRGRDHSPLHF
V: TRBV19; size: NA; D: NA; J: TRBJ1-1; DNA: TGTGCCAGTAGTGCCAAGGACCTGGGGCGAACTGAAGCTTTCTTT; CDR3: CASSAKDLGRTEAFF
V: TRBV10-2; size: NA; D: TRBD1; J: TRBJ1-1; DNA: TGCGCCAGCAGTACCAGCCAGGGGGCAAGACCTGGGAAAGCTTTCTTT; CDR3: CASSTSQGARPGKAFF
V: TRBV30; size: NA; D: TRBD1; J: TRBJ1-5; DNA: TGTGCCTGGAGGACATCCCGGGACAGGAACAATCAGCCCCAGCATTTT; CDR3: CAWRTSRDRNNQPQHF
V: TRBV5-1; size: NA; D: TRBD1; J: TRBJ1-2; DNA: TGCGCCAGCAGCGGTGCCGGGACAGCGGGGGAAGGCTACACCTTC; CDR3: CASSGAGTAGEGYTF
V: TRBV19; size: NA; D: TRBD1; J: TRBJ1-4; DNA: TGTGCCAGTAGTATAGCGACCTGGGACAGGGGGTATGAAAAACTGTTTTTT; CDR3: CASSIATWDRGYEKLFF
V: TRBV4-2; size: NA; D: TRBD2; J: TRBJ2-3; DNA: TGTGCCAGCAGCCAAAAAGCGGGGGGGAGCACAGATACGCAGTATTTT; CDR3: CASSQKAGGSTDTQYF
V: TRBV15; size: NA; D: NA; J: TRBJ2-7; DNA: TGTGCCACCAGCAGAGACGGGGTCGAGCAGTACTTC; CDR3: CATSRDGVEQYF
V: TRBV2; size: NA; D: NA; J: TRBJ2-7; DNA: TGTGCCAGCAGTGAATCCAGATACGAGCAGTACTTC; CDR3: CASSESRYEQYF
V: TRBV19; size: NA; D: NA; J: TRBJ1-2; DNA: TGTGCCAGTAGTATAACGCGGGGCCCCTATGGCTACACCTTC; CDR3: CASSITRGPYGYTF
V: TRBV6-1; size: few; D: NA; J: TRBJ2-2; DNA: TGTGCCAGCACGAGCAGGGTAGTAAACACCGGGGAGCTGTTTTTT; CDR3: CASTSRVVNTGELFF
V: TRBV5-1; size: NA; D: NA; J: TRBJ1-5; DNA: TGCGCCAGCAGCTTGCCCAGGGGCCCAAAACAATTCCTCAATCAGCCCCAGCATTTT; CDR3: CASSLPRGPKQFLNQPQHF
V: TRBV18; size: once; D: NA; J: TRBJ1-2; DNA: TGTGCCAGCTTAGGGGTGCAGGGAAACTATGGCTACACCTTC; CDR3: CASLGVQGNYGYTF
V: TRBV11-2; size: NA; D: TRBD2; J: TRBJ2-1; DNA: TGTGCCAGCAGCTTTCCAAGAGACGATAGCGGGAGGTCCAACAATGAGCAGTTCTTC; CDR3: CASSFPRDDSGRSNNEQFF
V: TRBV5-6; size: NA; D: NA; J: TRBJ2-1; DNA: TGTGCCAGCAACCATCCATACAGGGTCCATGAGCAGTTCTTC; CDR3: CASNHPYRVHEQFF
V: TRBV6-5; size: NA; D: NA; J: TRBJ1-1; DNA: TGTGCCAGCAGTTACGAAAGGGGCGGAACTGAAGCTTTCTTT; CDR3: CASSYERGGTEAFF
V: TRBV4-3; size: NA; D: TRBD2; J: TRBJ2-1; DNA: TGCGCCAGCAGCCAAGACCTTAGCGGGAGCTCCTACAATGAGCAGTTCTTC; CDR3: CASSQDLSGSSYNEQFF
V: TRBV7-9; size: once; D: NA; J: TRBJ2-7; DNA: TGTGCCAGCAGCTCGATTACGGACAGTCTGGGCGAGCAGTACTTC; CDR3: CASSSITDSLGEQYF
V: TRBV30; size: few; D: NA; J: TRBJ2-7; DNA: TGTGCCTGGACCCCAGGGTACGAGCAGTACTTC; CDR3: CAWTPGYEQYF
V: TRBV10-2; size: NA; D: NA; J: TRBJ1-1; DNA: TGCGCCAGCAGTGATTGGGAGGCTACAGACGTAGGAGCTTTCTTT; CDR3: CASSDWEATDVGAFF
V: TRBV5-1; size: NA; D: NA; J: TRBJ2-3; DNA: TGCGCCAGCAGCTTGGTGGGACAAGGCACAGATACGCAGTATTTT; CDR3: CASSLVGQGTDTQYF
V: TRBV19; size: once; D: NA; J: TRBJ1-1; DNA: TGTGCCAGTAGTATGCAGGGTATAACTGAAGCTTTCTTT; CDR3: CASSMQGITEAFF
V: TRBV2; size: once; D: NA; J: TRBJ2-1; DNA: TGTGCCAGCAATCGGAATGAGCAGTTCTTC; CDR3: CASNRNEQFF
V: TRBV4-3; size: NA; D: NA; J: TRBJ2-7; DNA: TGCGCCAGCAGCCAAGACATCTACTACTACGAGCAGTACTTC; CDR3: CASSQDIYYYEQYF
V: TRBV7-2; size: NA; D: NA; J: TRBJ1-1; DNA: TGTGCCAGCAGGCCGGGGTCGGGAGGGAACACTGAAGCTTTCTTT; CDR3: CASRPGSGGNTEAFF